What follows is one TCR beta chain and its context. This sample is part of a study of CD8+ T cells in alopecia areata. V was trimmed by 0 bases and J by 2 bases, leaving 8 bases between them. The CDR3 sequence is 15 residues long. Germline lookup yields CDR1 MNHEY and CDR2 SVGAGI. The sample's treatment: oral pan-JAK inhibitor, 5-10 mg twice daily. It was cDNA, reverse transcribed from extracted RNA, that served as the sequencing template. Clones were sequenced by immunoSEQ multiplex PCR, and TCRdb holds only the in-frame ones, with some missing. Among approximately 140,000 clones listed, roughly 82% were seen once.

The sequence was collected from a human donor with alopecia areata. The chain carries TRBV6-5 and TRBJ2-1; D might be TRBD2 (6 bases). Source: CD8+ T cells sorted from blood, taken at week 4, from a patient treated with tofacitinib. As DNA, the CDR3 is TGTGCCAGCAGTTACTCTACGGGGGCCTACAATGAGCAGTTCTTC. It codes for CASSYSTGAYNEQFF.